The next 20 T cell receptor beta chains were all read from a single sample in a study of patients and donors after allogeneic stem cell transplantation. Each CDR3 protein is one row after TCRdb ran MiXCR on the RT-PCR reads. The sample holds about a million distinct CDR3 sequences; about 20% are singletons and the top ten take 6%. The sequenced material came from blood, either unsorted or a sorted T cell fraction (not recorded which). The receptors come from a human donor who was either an allogeneic HSCT recipient or a stem cell or donor lymphocyte infusion donor (not recorded which). It is not recorded whose cells these are; they may come from a transplant donor.

The V call is TRBV30, the J call TRBJ1-1; D uncertain. Between the trimmed V and J ends, which lost 0 bases and 0 bases, there was a span of 8 bases. The germline gives CDR1 GTSNPN, CDR2 SVGIG (reference sequence). CDR3 length: 14 residues. CDR3 in DNA: TGTGCCTGGAGTGTAAGCATGTTGAACACTGAAGCTTTCTTT. Amino acids: CAWSVSMLNTEAFF.

The chain recombines TRBV12-3 or TRBV12-4 with TRBJ2-1, with 9 bases matching TRBD1. The CDR3 is 15 amino acids. V was pared by 0 bases and J by 6 bases, with 3 bases of the junction left unmatched. CDR3 bases: TGTGCCAGCAGTTTAGCCTTGACAGGGGGCAATGAGCAGTTCTTC. As protein: CASSLALTGGNEQFF.

The V call is TRBV20-1, the J call TRBJ2-1; D unresolved. Trimming took off 7 bases at V and 0 bases at J, with 13 bases between the two ends. CDR1 and CDR2 from the germline V gene are DFQATT and SNEGSKA (reference sequence). The CDR3 covers 14 residues. This CDR3 reads CSGKGPSSYNEQFF. The CDR3 DNA is TGCAGTGGGAAGGGCCCGAGCTCCTACAATGAGCAGTTCTTC.

The J gene is TRBJ1-6, the V gene TRBV4-1; the D gene is possibly TRBD1 (6 bases). The CDR3 is made up of 15 amino acids. Germline CDR1 is MGHRA and CDR2 is YSYEKL. V dropped 1 base and J dropped 10 bases, with 14 bases sitting between them. The CDR3 DNA reads as TGCGCCAGCAGCCAAGGCCCGGAGGGGGGGTCACCCCTCCACTTT. This codes for CASSQGPEGGSPLHF.

The rearrangement links TRBV24-1 to TRBJ1-1; possibly TRBD1 for D (6 bases). CDR1 and CDR2 from the germline V gene are KGHDR and SFDVKD. Trimming removed 3 bases from V and 1 base from J, with 8 bases in between. The CDR3 contains 14 residues. The CDR3 sequence is CATSDGQRNTEAFF. Here the CDR3 DNA reads TGTGCCACCAGTGATGGACAGAGGAACACTGAAGCTTTCTTT.

This chain joins TRBV18 and TRBJ2-7, with D perhaps TRBD1 (6 bases). Germline CDR1 reads KGHSH; CDR2 reads LQKENI. The ends were cut back, 3 bases at V and 1 base at J, with 10 bases in the middle. This CDR3 region has 14 residues. The CDR3 protein is CASSPRGESYEQYF. For the CDR3, the DNA is TGTGCCAGCTCACCCAGGGGAGAATCCTACGAGCAGTACTTC.

There are a few counts of this clonotype. V is TRBV7-9 and J is TRBJ1-2, with TRBD1 identical over 9 bases. This CDR3 comprises 15 residues. With 5 bases clipped from V and 6 bases from J, the junction kept 10 bases outside the gene matches. Germline CDR1 SEHNR, CDR2 FQNEAQ (reference sequence). CDR3 sequence: CASSPPTGGSHGYTF. In DNA, the CDR3 is TGTGCCAGCAGCCCACCGACAGGGGGTAGTCATGGCTACACCTTC.

V usage is TRBV30 and J usage is TRBJ1-2; no clear D gene. Germline assignment: CDR1 GTSNPN and CDR2 SVGIG (reference sequence). The CDR3 runs 11 residues. The V end was cut by 0 bases, the J end by 7 bases, with 6 bases between. CDR3 DNA sequence: TGTGCCTGGAGTGTTTCAGCTGGCTACACCTTC. Translated, it gives CAWSVSAGYTF.

The chain links TRBV9 to TRBJ1-4, with 12 bases lining up with TRBD1. The CDR3 spans 16 residues. V dropped 3 bases and J dropped 8; count of bases not matched to a gene: 8. Germline assignment: CDR1 SGDLS and CDR2 YYNGEE. CDR3 DNA: TGTGCCAGCAGCGCCGGGACAGGGGGCGGGCAAGAAAAACTGTTTTTT. It yields the protein CASSAGTGGGQEKLFF.

A few counts support this clonotype. The gene calls are TRBV12-3 or TRBV12-4 and TRBJ2-1; no reliable D call. Trimming took 5 bases from V and 10 from J, leaving 12 bases between them. The CDR3 is 12 amino acids. CDR3 protein: CASSTFPGEQFF. DNA of the CDR3: TGTGCCAGCAGTACCTTCCCCGGGGAGCAGTTCTTC.

The chain joins TRBV6-1 to TRBJ2-3; TRBD2 is a possible D gene (7 bases). Germline CDR1 is MNHNS and CDR2 is SASEGT. Trimming removed 1 base from V and 5 bases from J, with 13 bases in between. The CDR3 length is 15 residues. This CDR3 reads CASSEEGGRIDTQYF. The CDR3 DNA sequence: TGTGCCAGCAGTGAAGAGGGGGGGAGGATAGATACGCAGTATTTT.

The V call is TRBV12-3 or TRBV12-4, the J call TRBJ2-4; 9 bases align to TRBD1. With V trimmed by 5 bases and J by 0 bases, 5 bases remained unmatched. The CDR3 sequence is 16 residues long. The CDR3 protein is CASSPGTGLAKNIQYF. CDR3 coding DNA: TGTGCCAGCAGTCCTGGGACAGGGTTAGCCAAAAACATTCAGTACTTC.

The chain has TRBV27 and TRBJ1-5, with D perhaps TRBD1 (6 bases). Between the trimmed V and J ends, which lost 6 bases and 7 bases, there was a span of 19 bases. Germline loops: CDR1 MNHEY, CDR2 SMNVEV (reference sequence). The CDR3 totals 15 residues. CDR3 protein: CASSPDRFLEQPQHF. In DNA form, the CDR3 reads TGTGCCAGCAGCCCGGACAGATTCCTCGAACAGCCCCAGCATTTT.

This clonotype was picked up a small number of times. The chain has TRBV7-9 and TRBJ1-2; TRBD1 agrees at 8 bases. This CDR3 contains 14 residues. The germline CDR1 and CDR2 sequences are SEHNR and FQNEAQ (reference sequence). J lost 6 bases, V lost 3 bases, and 6 bases had no gene match. This chain's CDR3 is CASSLVDRGDGYTF. CDR3 bases: TGTGCCAGCAGCTTGGTTGACAGGGGAGATGGCTACACCTTC.

This clonotype was counted between two and nine times. This chain connects TRBV6-2 or TRBV6-3 to TRBJ2-7; 7 bases are shared with TRBD1. The CDR3 loop spans 15 amino acids. Germline values: CDR1 MNHEY, CDR2 SVGEGT. The trim removed 7 bases at V and 7 bases at J, leaving 16 bases unmatched. In DNA form, the CDR3 reads TGTGCCAGCACCTCCGCAAAGACAGGGTTGGCTGAGCAGTACTTC. Protein: CASTSAKTGLAEQYF.

In its sample, this clonotype was seen a few times. The CDR3 here is CASSLGQKNQPQHF. DNA for the CDR3: TGTGCCAGCTCACTCGGACAGAAGAATCAGCCCCAGCATTTT. The chain recombines TRBV18 with TRBJ1-5, with TRBD1 as a possible D gene (6 bases). Germline CDR1 KGHSH, CDR2 LQKENI. The CDR3 covers 14 residues. V shed 4 bases and J shed 4 bases, with 11 bases lying between them.

The gene calls are TRBV7-8 and TRBJ1-1; D is unclear. This CDR3 comprises 12 residues. The V and J ends lost 5 bases and 7 bases respectively, with 11 bases between them. Germline CDR1 and CDR2: SGHVS and FQNEAQ. DNA of the CDR3: TGTGCCAGCAGCGAAATGACCCTTGAAGCTTTCTTT. As protein: CASSEMTLEAFF.

This clonotype came up a few times. This chain connects TRBV12-3 or TRBV12-4 to TRBJ2-7; no clear D gene. The CDR3 length is 15 residues. Trimming cost V 3 bases and J 3 bases, with 15 bases left between them. The CDR3 DNA reads TGTGCCAGCAGTTTGGGTCTCGGGCCTAACTACGAGCAGTACTTC. The encoded protein is CASSLGLGPNYEQYF.

The chain employs TRBV12-3 or TRBV12-4 and TRBJ1-6, with D uncertain. This CDR3 is built from 15 residues. V was clipped by 7 bases and J by 6 bases, with 16 bases between them. In nucleotides, the CDR3 is TGTGCCAGCACCTTGAAGGCTATTCGTAATTCACCCCTCCACTTT. It specifies CASTLKAIRNSPLHF.

This clonotype has only a few counts. V gene TRBV29-1 combines with J gene TRBJ1-5; no firm D call. Germline V gene sequence: CDR1 SQVTM, CDR2 ANQGSEA. Trimming removed 3 bases from V and 0 bases from J, with 9 bases in between. This CDR3 spans 14 amino acids. CDR3 DNA: TGCAGCGTTGAGGTAGGAGGTAGCAATCAGCCCCAGCATTTT. This encodes CSVEVGGSNQPQHF.